Included here is one T cell receptor beta chain sequence, with context. This record belongs to a study of prognosis after radiotherapy for stage I lung cancer. Genomic DNA served as the source from which two-round multiplex PCR generated TCR beta CDR3 amplicons. Primers targeting each individual TRBV and TRBJ gene were applied in first-round PCR. TCRdb fed the multiplex PCR reads into MiXCR, producing one record per CDR3 protein. The repertoire includes tens of thousands of distinct CDR3 sequences, about 35% of them detected once, and 9.2% sits in the top ten. The CDR3 loop spans 17 amino acids. CDR1 is MNHNS and CDR2 is SASEGT in the germline V gene. Trimming left V 6 bases short and J 2 bases short, with 22 bases between.

The V call is TRBV6-1, the J call TRBJ2-5, with a tentative D call TRBD1 (7 bases). The sequencing here drew on PBMCs, taken before or after stereotactic body radiation therapy (not recorded which). The clonotype was recovered from a donor aged 50 or older with non-small cell lung cancer. CDR3: CASSTLTTGRNQETQYF. The CDR3 nucleotides are TGTGCCAGCAGCACCTTAACGACAGGGAGGAATCAAGAGACCCAGTACTTC.